These 25 T cell receptor beta chains came from one sample sequenced in a study of control samples from healthy donors and cancer patients. The data were produced by immunoSEQ multiplex PCR, yet TCRdb's version contains in-frame clones alone and is incomplete. The sample includes tens of thousands of clones, around 89% seen only once; the top ten take 7.2%. What was sequenced was blood. Receptors originate from a man aged 50-59 years in good health.

The chain joins TRBV2 to TRBJ1-3; unclear D gene. CDR3 length equals 14 residues. Trimming removed 4 bases from V and 1 base from J, with 8 bases in between. Germline CDR1 is SNHLY and CDR2 is FYNNEI. The CDR3 protein is CASSAGVSGNTIYF. In DNA, the CDR3 is TGTGCCAGCAGTGCAGGTGTATCTGGAAACACCATATATTTT.

The count of this clone is one. This sequence joins TRBV5-8 and TRBJ2-1, with 7 bases identical to TRBD1. This CDR3 has 15 residues. Losses at the gene ends were 4 bases for V and 7 bases for J; bases not matched to a gene: 11. CDR1 and CDR2 from the germline V gene are SGHTS and YDEGEE. CDR3 residues: CASSLGTVLGNEQFF. CDR3 DNA sequence: TGTGCCAGCAGCCTAGGGACAGTTCTCGGAAATGAGCAGTTCTTC.

J is TRBJ2-7 and V is TRBV7-2; TRBD1 matches 9 bases. Trimming at V came to 5 bases and at J to 1 base, leaving 9 bases not matched to a gene. CDR1 SGHTA and CDR2 FQGNSA come from the germline V gene. The CDR3 length is 16 residues. As DNA, the CDR3 is TGTGCCAGCAGCCGGACCTGGACAGGGGAGTCCTACGAGCAGTACTTC. It encodes CASSRTWTGESYEQYF.

This clone was found once. This sequence joins TRBV29-1 and TRBJ2-1; no reliable D call. Germline lookup yields CDR1 SQVTM and CDR2 ANQGSEA. The CDR3 has 11 amino acids. V shed 4 bases and J shed 7 bases, with 8 bases lying between them. CDR3 in DNA: TGCAGCGTTGGTCAGACAAATGAGCAGTTCTTC. Protein sequence: CSVGQTNEQFF.

The gene calls are TRBV2 and TRBJ2-7; a weak D match, TRBD1 (6 bases). CDR3 length: 13 residues. Germline CDR1 is SNHLY and CDR2 is FYNNEI. V was trimmed by 7 bases and J by 2 bases, leaving 12 bases between them. The CDR3 here is CASIGTLTYEQYF. The CDR3 nucleotides read TGTGCCAGCATTGGGACATTGACCTACGAGCAGTACTTC.

This chain connects TRBV5-4 to TRBJ1-1; a possible D gene is TRBD1 (5 bases). CDR1 SGHNT and CDR2 YYREEE come from the germline V gene (reference sequence). Trimming took 5 bases from V and 5 from J, leaving 19 bases between them. The CDR3 runs to 15 residues. CDR3 nucleotides: TGTGCCAGCAGTGAAGCCAGGGAGGGGAGGACTGAAGCTTTCTTT. Protein product: CASSEAREGRTEAFF.

In this sample, this clone turned up a few times. The chain couples TRBV7-9 to TRBJ1-3; D unresolved. V lost 4 bases and J 2 bases, leaving 12 bases between the germline ends. Germline CDR1 SEHNR, CDR2 FQNEAQ (reference sequence). This CDR3 comprises 15 residues. The CDR3 coding sequence is TGTGCCAGCAGCTCCCTCGGGTGGGCTGGAAACACCATATATTTT. Translation: CASSSLGWAGNTIYF.

V and J are TRBV6-5 and TRBJ1-2; D perhaps matches TRBD1 (6 bases). Looked up from germline, CDR1 is MNHEY and CDR2 is SVGAGI. This CDR3 has 15 amino acids. Trimming removed 2 bases from V and 3 bases from J, with 13 bases in between. DNA of the CDR3: TGTGCCAGCAGTTACCCTACAGGGTTTGACTATGGCTACACCTTC. Amino acids: CASSYPTGFDYGYTF.

This clone was found a few times. The chain combines TRBV27 with TRBJ2-1; D possibly matches TRBD1 or TRBD2 (5 bases each). Per the germline V gene, CDR1 is MNHEY and CDR2 is SMNVEV (reference sequence). CDR3 length: 12 amino acids. With 3 bases removed from V and 6 bases from J, the gap between germline ends came to 6 bases. The CDR3 nucleotides are TGTGCCAGCAGTTTCGGGGCCAATGAGCAGTTCTTC. Translation gives CASSFGANEQFF.

In this sample, this clone turned up once. The genes are TRBV2 and TRBJ1-6, with TRBD1 identical over 7 bases. The CDR3 loop spans 16 amino acids. Germline V CDR1 and CDR2: SNHLY, FYNNEI. Trimming removed 11 bases from V and 3 bases from J; junction bases left unmatched: 13. CDR3: CALRPRDSVYNSPLHF. The CDR3 region has the DNA TGTGCCCTACGGCCTCGGGACAGTGTCTATAATTCACCCCTCCACTTT.

The chain has TRBV7-8 and TRBJ2-3; 7 bases match TRBD2. V was clipped by 5 bases and J by 5 bases; unmatched bases: 7. Germline V CDR1 and CDR2: SGHVS, FQNEAQ. The CDR3 covers 14 residues. The CDR3 bases are TGTGCCAGCAGCCCAACACTAGCGTTAGATACGCAGTATTTT. It yields the protein CASSPTLALDTQYF.

V is TRBV7-2 and J is TRBJ1-5, with D unclear. Germline V gene sequence: CDR1 SGHTA, CDR2 FQGNSA. V lost 1 base to trimming and J lost 0 bases, with 10 bases between them. The CDR3 runs to 16 residues. The CDR3 region is CASSLVGQASNQPQHF. Here the CDR3 DNA reads TGTGCCAGCAGCTTAGTGGGTCAGGCTAGCAATCAGCCCCAGCATTTT.

The chain uses TRBV7-9 and TRBJ2-7; 7 bases map to TRBD2. Trimming removed 1 base from V and 8 bases from J; junction bases left unmatched: 14. Germline assignment: CDR1 SEHNR and CDR2 FQNEAQ (reference sequence). This CDR3 contains 16 residues. CDR3 nucleotide sequence: TGTGCCAGCAGCTTAGACGGGGGAGGGCAGGCGAGTCAGCAGTACTTC. It yields the protein CASSLDGGGQASQQYF.

This chain joins TRBV19 and TRBJ2-7, with a tentative D call TRBD1 (5 bases). Trimming removed 3 bases at V and 2 bases at J, with 11 bases between. The CDR3 spans 14 residues. Germline assignment: CDR1 LNHDA and CDR2 SQIVND (reference sequence). CDR3 sequence: CASSMADRPYEQYF. CDR3 nucleotides: TGTGCCAGTAGTATGGCCGACAGACCCTACGAGCAGTACTTC.

V and J are TRBV30 and TRBJ2-7; no firm D call. In germline, CDR1 is GTSNPN, CDR2 SVGIG (reference sequence). The CDR3 runs 11 residues. Trimming removed 2 bases at V and 4 bases at J, with 6 bases between. For the CDR3, the DNA is TGTGCCTGGAGTACAAATTACGAGCAGTACTTC. It translates to CAWSTNYEQYF.

A note on this clone: The same CDR3 is also encoded by other DNA sequences in this sample. J is TRBJ2-7 and V is TRBV3-1 (or the pseudogene TRBV3-2); TRBD2 matches at 9 bases. This CDR3 is 14 amino acids long. The V and J ends lost 1 base and 4 bases, in that order; junction bases with no gene match: 2. Germline V gene sequence: CDR1 LGHDT, CDR2 YNNKEL (reference sequence). The chain's CDR3 is CASSQGRGGYEQYF. The CDR3 DNA sequence: TGTGCCAGCAGCCAAGGGCGGGGGGGATACGAGCAGTACTTC.

This chain links TRBV3-1 (or the pseudogene TRBV3-2) with TRBJ2-3; TRBD2 agrees at 9 bases. This CDR3 is built from 17 residues. V was pared by 0 bases and J by 2 bases, with 6 bases of the junction left unmatched. Looked up from germline, CDR1 is LGHDT and CDR2 is YNNKEL (reference sequence). CDR3 coding DNA: TGTGCCAGCAGCCAAGATCTAGCGGGGTTCTCCACAGATACGCAGTATTTT. This codes for CASSQDLAGFSTDTQYF.

This chain connects TRBV10-2 to TRBJ1-4; unclear D gene. Germline V gene sequence: CDR1 WSHSY, CDR2 SAAADI. Trimming took 1 base from V and 8 from J, leaving 8 bases between them. This CDR3 contains 13 residues. CDR3 region: CASSEWQEEKLFF. In DNA, the CDR3 is TGCGCCAGCAGTGAGTGGCAGGAGGAAAAACTGTTTTTT.

V gene TRBV30 combines with J gene TRBJ2-7, with unresolved D. V shed 2 bases and J shed 2 bases, with 10 bases lying between them. CDR1 and CDR2 (germline): GTSNPN, SVGIG (reference sequence). CDR3 length equals 13 residues. DNA of the CDR3: TGTGCCTGGAGTATTGGCGGACCCTACGAGCAGTACTTC. Translated: CAWSIGGPYEQYF.

This clone was picked up one time. This sequence joins TRBV9 and TRBJ2-7; D may be TRBD2 (6 bases). The V end lost 0 bases, the J end lost 6 bases, and 10 bases lay between the germline ends. This CDR3 has 13 amino acids. Looked up from germline, CDR1 is SGDLS and CDR2 is YYNGEE. CDR3 protein: CASSVGSGGEQYF. The CDR3 DNA reads as TGTGCCAGCAGCGTAGGATCCGGGGGCGAGCAGTACTTC.

This chain joins TRBV5-6 and TRBJ2-5, with D hard to call. V was trimmed by 1 base and J by 5 bases, leaving 9 bases between them. This CDR3 spans 13 amino acids. Germline CDR1 and CDR2: SGHDT and YYEEEE. CDR3 in amino acids: CASSLPRAETQYF. For the CDR3, the DNA is TGTGCCAGCAGCTTGCCTCGCGCGGAGACCCAGTACTTC. Supplemented by reference TRBV5-6 and TRBJ2-5, the full variable domain reads DAGVTQSPTHLIKTRGQQVTLRCSPKSGHDTVSWYQQALGQGPQFIFQYYEEEERQRGNFPDRFSGHQFPNYSSELNVNALLLGDSALYLCASSLPRAETQYFGPGTRLLVL.

This clone was found a few times. The V call is TRBV11-3, the J call TRBJ2-7, with 7 bases lining up with TRBD2. This CDR3 is 13 amino acids long. Germline V CDR1 and CDR2: SGHNT, YENEEA. The V segment lost 5 bases and the J segment 8 bases; nucleotides outside the gene matches: 9. CDR3 residues: CASSMSGTNQQYF. The CDR3 coding sequence is TGTGCCAGCAGCATGTCCGGGACTAACCAGCAGTACTTC. The full variable domain, its missing parts supplied by reference TRBV11-3 and TRBJ2-7, is EAGVVQSPRYKIIEKKQPVAFWCNPISGHNTLYWYLQNLGQGPELLIRYENEEAVDDSQLPKDRFSAERLKGVDSTLKIQPAELGDSAVYLCASSMSGTNQQYFGPGTRLTVT.

The CDR3, as DNA: TGTGCCAGCAGCTTGGAGAGAAATGAGCAGTTCTTC. Translating it yields CASSLERNEQFF. The chain combines TRBV5-4 with TRBJ2-1; D gene ambiguous. The V end lost 0 bases, the J end lost 7 bases, and 5 bases lay between the germline ends. The CDR3 contains 12 residues. Germline lookup yields CDR1 SGHNT and CDR2 YYREEE (reference sequence).

The chain employs TRBV6-5 and TRBJ1-1; D is unresolved. Trimming left V 6 bases short and J 2 bases short, with 13 bases between. This CDR3 has 14 amino acids. Germline lookup yields CDR1 MNHEY and CDR2 SVGAGI. The CDR3 loop is CASRPRKENTEAFF. In nucleotides, the CDR3 is TGTGCCAGCAGGCCCCGGAAGGAAAACACTGAAGCTTTCTTT.

The chain carries TRBV19 and TRBJ1-1; D perhaps matches TRBD1 (6 bases). In germline, CDR1 is LNHDA, CDR2 SQIVND (reference sequence). The V gene lost 3 bases and the J gene lost 3 bases, with 26 bases spanning the gap. The CDR3 is made up of 19 amino acids. The CDR3 spells CASSIRGRGGAGMDTEAFF. Written as DNA, the CDR3 is TGTGCCAGTAGTATCCGAGGGCGCGGGGGCGCAGGGATGGACACTGAAGCTTTCTTT.